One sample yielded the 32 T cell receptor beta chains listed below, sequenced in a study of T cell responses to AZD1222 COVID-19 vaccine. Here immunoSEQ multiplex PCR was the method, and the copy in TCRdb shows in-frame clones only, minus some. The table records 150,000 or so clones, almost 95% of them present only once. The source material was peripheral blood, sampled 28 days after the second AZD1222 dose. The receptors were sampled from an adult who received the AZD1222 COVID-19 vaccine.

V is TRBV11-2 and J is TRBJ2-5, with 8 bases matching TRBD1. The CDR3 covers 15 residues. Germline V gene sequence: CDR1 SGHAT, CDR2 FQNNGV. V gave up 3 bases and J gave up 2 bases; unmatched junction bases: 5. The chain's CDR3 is CASSFDRGPQETQYF. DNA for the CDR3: TGTGCCAGCAGCTTCGACAGGGGACCACAAGAGACCCAGTACTTC.

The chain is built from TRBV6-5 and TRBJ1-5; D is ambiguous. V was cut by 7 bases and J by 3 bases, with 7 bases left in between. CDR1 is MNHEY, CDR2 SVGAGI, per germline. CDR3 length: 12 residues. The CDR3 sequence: CASKDTNQPQHF. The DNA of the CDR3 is TGTGCCAGCAAAGACACCAATCAGCCCCAGCATTTT.

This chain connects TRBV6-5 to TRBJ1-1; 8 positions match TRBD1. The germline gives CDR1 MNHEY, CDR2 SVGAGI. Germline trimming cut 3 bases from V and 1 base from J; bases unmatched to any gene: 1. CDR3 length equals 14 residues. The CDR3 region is CASSYGTGNTEAFF. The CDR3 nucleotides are TGTGCCAGCAGTTATGGGACAGGGAACACTGAAGCTTTCTTT.

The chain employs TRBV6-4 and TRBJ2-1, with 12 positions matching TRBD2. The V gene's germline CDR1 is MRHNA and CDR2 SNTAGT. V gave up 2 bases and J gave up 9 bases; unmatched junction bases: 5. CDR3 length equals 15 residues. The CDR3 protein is CASSDASGRAGEQFF. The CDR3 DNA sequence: TGTGCCAGCAGTGACGCTAGCGGGAGGGCCGGTGAGCAGTTCTTC.

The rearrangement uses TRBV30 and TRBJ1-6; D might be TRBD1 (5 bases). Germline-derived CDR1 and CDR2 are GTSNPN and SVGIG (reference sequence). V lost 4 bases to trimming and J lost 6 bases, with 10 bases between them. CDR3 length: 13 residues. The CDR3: CAWKGLSNSPLHF. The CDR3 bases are TGTGCCTGGAAGGGGCTAAGTAATTCACCCCTCCACTTT.

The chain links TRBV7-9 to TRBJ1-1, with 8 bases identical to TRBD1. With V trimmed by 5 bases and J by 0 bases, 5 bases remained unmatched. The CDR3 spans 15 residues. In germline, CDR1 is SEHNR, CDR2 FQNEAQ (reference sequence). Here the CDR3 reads CASSPRQGLNTEAFF. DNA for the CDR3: TGTGCCAGCAGCCCCCGACAGGGGTTGAACACTGAAGCTTTCTTT.

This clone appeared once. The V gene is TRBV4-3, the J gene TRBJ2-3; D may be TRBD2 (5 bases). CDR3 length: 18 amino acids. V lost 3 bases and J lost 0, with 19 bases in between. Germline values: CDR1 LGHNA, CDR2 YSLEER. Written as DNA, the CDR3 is TGCGCCAGCAGCCAGCCAAGAGAACGGGGAAGCAGCACAGATACGCAGTATTTT. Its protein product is CASSQPRERGSSTDTQYF.

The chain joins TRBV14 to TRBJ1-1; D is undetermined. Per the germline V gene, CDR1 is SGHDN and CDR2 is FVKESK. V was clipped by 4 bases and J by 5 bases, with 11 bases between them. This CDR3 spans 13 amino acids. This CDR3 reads CASSRAPGTEAFF. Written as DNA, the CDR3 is TGTGCCAGCAGCCGGGCCCCAGGAACTGAAGCTTTCTTT.

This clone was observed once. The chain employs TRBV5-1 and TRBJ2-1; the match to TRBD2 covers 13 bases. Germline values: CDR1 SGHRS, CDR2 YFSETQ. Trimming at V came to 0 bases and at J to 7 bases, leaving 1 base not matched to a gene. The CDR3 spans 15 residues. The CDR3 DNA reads TGCGCCAGCAGCTTGGGGGGACTAGCGGGAAATGAGCAGTTCTTC. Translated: CASSLGGLAGNEQFF.

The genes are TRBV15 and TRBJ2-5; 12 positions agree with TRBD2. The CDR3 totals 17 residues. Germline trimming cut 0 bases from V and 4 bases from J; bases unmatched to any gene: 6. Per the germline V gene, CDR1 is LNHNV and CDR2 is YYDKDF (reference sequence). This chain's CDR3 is CATSREAPGLAGETQYF. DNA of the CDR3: TGTGCCACCAGCAGAGAAGCCCCGGGACTAGCGGGAGAGACCCAGTACTTC.

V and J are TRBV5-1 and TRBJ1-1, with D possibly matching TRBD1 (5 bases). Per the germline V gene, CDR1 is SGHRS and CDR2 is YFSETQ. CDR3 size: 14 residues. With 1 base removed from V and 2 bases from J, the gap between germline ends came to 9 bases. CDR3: CASSLRTPNTEAFF. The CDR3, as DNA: TGCGCCAGCAGCTTGAGGACACCAAACACTGAAGCTTTCTTT.

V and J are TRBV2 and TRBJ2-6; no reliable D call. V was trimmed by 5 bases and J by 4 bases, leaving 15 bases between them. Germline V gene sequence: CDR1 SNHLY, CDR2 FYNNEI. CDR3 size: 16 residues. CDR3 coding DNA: TGTGCCAGCAGTCCGAAGGGTACCACCGGGGCCAACGTCCTGACTTTC. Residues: CASSPKGTTGANVLTF.

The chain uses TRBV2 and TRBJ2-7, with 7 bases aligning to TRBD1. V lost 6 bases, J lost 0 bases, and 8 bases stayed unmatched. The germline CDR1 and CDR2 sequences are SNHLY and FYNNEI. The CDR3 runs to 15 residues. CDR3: CASRAGQASSYEQYF. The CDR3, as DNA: TGTGCCAGCAGAGCCGGACAGGCGTCCTCCTACGAGCAGTACTTC.

This chain's CDR3 is CASSPRQGVGEKLFF. CDR3 DNA: TGCGCCAGCAGCCCGCGACAGGGAGTAGGTGAAAAACTGTTTTTT. The V call is TRBV4-1, the J call TRBJ1-4, with TRBD1 matching 7 bases. This CDR3 comprises 15 residues. Trimming took 4 bases from V and 7 from J; bases not matched to a gene: 9. Germline V gives CDR1 MGHRA, CDR2 YSYEKL.

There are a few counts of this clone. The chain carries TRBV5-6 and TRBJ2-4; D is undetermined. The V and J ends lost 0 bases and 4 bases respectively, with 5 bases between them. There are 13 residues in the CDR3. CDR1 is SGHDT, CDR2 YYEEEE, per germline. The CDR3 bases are TGTGCCAGCAGCTTGGTTCCTAAAAACATTCAGTACTTC. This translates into CASSLVPKNIQYF.

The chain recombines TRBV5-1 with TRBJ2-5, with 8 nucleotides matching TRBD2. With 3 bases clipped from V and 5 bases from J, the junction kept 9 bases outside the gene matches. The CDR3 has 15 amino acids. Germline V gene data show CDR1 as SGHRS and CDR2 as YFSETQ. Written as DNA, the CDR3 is TGCGCCAGCAGCTACCCCGGGACTAGTGTGGAGACCCAGTACTTC. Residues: CASSYPGTSVETQYF.

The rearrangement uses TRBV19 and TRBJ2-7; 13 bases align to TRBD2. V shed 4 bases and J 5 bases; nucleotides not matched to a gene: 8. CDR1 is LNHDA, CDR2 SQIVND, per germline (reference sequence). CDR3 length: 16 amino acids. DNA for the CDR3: TGTGCCAGTAGTAACACCGGACTAGCGGGAGTCCACGAGCAGTACTTC. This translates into CASSNTGLAGVHEQYF.

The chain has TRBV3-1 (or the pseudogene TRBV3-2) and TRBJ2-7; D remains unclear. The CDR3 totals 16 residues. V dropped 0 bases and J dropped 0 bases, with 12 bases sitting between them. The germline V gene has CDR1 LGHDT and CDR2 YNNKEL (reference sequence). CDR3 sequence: CASSQDPRRTSYEQYF. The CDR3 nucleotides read TGTGCCAGCAGCCAAGACCCTCGACGGACCTCCTACGAGCAGTACTTC.

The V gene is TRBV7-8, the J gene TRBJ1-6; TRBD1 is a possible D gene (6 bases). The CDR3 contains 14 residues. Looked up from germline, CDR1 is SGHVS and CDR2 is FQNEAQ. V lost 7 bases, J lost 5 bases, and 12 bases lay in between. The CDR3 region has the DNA TGTGCCAGCAAACCGTACAGGGATAATTCACCCCTCCACTTT. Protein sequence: CASKPYRDNSPLHF.

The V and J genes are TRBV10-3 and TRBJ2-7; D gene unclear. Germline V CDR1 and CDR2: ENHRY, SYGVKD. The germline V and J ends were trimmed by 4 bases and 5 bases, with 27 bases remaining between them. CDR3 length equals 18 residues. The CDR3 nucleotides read TGTGCCATCAGTGGATTCTTAAGAACACCCGACGGGTCCCACGAGCAGTACTTC. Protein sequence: CAISGFLRTPDGSHEQYF.

For the CDR3, the DNA is TGTGCCAGCAGCTTCCGGGCGGGAGGGCACAATGAGCAGTTCTTC. It translates to CASSFRAGGHNEQFF. The chain joins TRBV7-9 to TRBJ2-1; TRBD2 aligns across 9 bases. This CDR3 has 15 residues. V shed 3 bases and J 5 bases; nucleotides not matched to a gene: 5. Germline CDR1 SEHNR, CDR2 FQNEAQ (reference sequence).

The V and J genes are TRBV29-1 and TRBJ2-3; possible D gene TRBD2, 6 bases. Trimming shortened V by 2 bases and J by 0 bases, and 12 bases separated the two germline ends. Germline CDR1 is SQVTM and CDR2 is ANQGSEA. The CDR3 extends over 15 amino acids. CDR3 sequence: CSVESGSGSTDTQYF. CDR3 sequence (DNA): TGCAGCGTTGAAAGCGGCAGCGGGAGCACAGATACGCAGTATTTT.

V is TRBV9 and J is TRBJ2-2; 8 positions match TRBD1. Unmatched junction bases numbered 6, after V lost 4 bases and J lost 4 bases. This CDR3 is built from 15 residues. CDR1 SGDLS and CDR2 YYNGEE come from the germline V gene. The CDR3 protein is CASSPRTGPTGELFF. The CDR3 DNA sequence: TGTGCCAGCAGCCCCCGGACAGGGCCCACCGGGGAGCTGTTTTTT.

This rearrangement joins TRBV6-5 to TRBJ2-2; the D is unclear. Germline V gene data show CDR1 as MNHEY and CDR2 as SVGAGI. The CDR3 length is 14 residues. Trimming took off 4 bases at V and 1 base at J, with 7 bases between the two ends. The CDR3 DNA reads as TGTGCCAGCAGTTCATTCGGGAACACCGGGGAGCTGTTTTTT. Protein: CASSSFGNTGELFF.

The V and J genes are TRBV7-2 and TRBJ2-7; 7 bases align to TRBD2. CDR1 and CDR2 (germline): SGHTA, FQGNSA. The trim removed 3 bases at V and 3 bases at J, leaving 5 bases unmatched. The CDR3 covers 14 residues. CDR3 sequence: CASSLWRGFYEQYF. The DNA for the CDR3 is TGTGCCAGCAGCTTGTGGCGGGGGTTCTACGAGCAGTACTTC.

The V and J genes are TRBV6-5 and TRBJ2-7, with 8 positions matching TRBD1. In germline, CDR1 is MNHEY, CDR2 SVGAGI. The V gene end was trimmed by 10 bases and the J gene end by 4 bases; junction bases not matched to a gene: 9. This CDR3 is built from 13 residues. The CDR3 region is CATRSRGLYEQYF. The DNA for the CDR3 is TGTGCCACCAGGTCCAGGGGGCTTTACGAGCAGTACTTC.

The CDR3 DNA is TGTGCCAGTAGTTTGGACTTGACAGGGGGCGTTGAGACCCAGTACTTC. Translated, it gives CASSLDLTGGVETQYF. The chain joins TRBV19 to TRBJ2-5; 10 nucleotides line up with TRBD1. Unmatched junction bases numbered 11, after V lost 5 bases and J lost 5 bases. Per germline, CDR1 LNHDA and CDR2 SQIVND (reference sequence). The CDR3 loop spans 16 amino acids.

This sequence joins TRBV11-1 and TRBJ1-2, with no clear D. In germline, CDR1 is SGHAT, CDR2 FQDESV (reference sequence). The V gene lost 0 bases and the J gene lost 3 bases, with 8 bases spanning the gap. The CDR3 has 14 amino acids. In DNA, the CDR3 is TGTGCCAGCAGCTTAGCCTTGGGAGACTATGGCTACACCTTC. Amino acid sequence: CASSLALGDYGYTF.

CDR3: CASSVSVDRGNYSPLHF. The CDR3 DNA follows: TGTGCCAGCAGCGTGAGCGTGGACAGGGGCAATTATTCACCCCTCCACTTT. J is TRBJ1-6 and V is TRBV9; the match to TRBD1 covers 9 bases. CDR3 length: 17 residues. After removal of 2 bases from V and 8 bases from J, the junction contained 11 bases not matched to a gene. The V gene's germline CDR1 is SGDLS and CDR2 YYNGEE.

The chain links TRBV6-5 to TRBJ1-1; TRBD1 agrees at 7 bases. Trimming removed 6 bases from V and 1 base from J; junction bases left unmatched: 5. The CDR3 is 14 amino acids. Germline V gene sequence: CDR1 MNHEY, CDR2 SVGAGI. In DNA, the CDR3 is TGTGCCAGCAGGGTGCGACAGGGGAACACTGAAGCTTTCTTT. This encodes CASRVRQGNTEAFF.

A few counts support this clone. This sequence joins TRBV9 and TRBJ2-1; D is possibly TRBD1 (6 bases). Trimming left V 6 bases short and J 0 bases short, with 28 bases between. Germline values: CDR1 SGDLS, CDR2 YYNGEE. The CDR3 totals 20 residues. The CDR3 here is CASNYQGGRSEPYSYNEQFF. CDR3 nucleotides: TGTGCCAGCAATTATCAAGGGGGTCGGAGCGAACCATACTCCTACAATGAGCAGTTCTTC.

This chain's CDR3 is CAMRGGFSGNTIYF. The CDR3 region has the DNA TGTGCCATGAGGGGCGGTTTCTCTGGAAACACCATATATTTT. V usage is TRBV19 and J usage is TRBJ1-3; D possibly corresponds to TRBD1 (5 bases). Germline assignment: CDR1 LNHDA and CDR2 SQIVND (reference sequence). The V gene lost 10 bases and the J gene lost 0 bases, with 13 bases spanning the gap. The CDR3 is 14 residues long.